This T cell receptor beta chain was obtained from a study of regulatory T cells in long-lasting Graves disease. Sequencing libraries for TCR beta were prepared with iRepertoire HTBI primers and Arm-PCR of CDR3 regions. TCRdb reanalysed the multiplex PCR reads using MiXCR and keeps one entry per CDR3 protein. The data contain 400,000 to 650,000 distinct CDR3 sequences, around 16% of them singletons. CDR1 is SGHKS and CDR2 is YYEKEE in the germline V gene (reference sequence). The CDR3 is made up of 15 amino acids. Time point of the sample: newly diagnosed GD, antithyroid drugs for less than 3 months. From PBMCs, RNA was extracted and then used to make the TCR library. Peripheral blood, at about 10 milliliters, went into EDTA tubes. A remark on this clonotype: Its ends do not fully match the called genes, so a read error is possible.

This same sample was also part of a study on T cells in Graves' hyperthyroidism and ophthalmopathy.

This TCR came from a middle-aged woman with Graves disease. Source: peripheral blood mononuclear cells (PBMCs), taken at new diagnosis, from a patient treated with antithyroid drugs. V is TRBV5-5 and J is TRBJ1-1; D is ambiguous. CDR3 in DNA: TGCGCCAGCAGCTTGGTGGGAAATGTTTACACTGAAGCTTTCTTT. Protein sequence: CASSLVGNVYTEAFF. Full variable domain (missing parts from reference TRBV5-5 and TRBJ1-1): DAGVTQSPTHLIKTRGQQVTLRCSPISGHKSVSWYQQVLGQGPQFIFQYYEKEERGRGNFPDRFSARQFPNYSSELNVNALLLGDSALYLCASSLVGNVYTEAFFGQGTRLTVV.